The T cell receptor (beta chain) described here comes from a study of blood T cell repertoires in COVID-19. For the study at large: Specimens from acute and convalescent COVID-19 originated in the United States, Italy and Spain.

Only in-frame clones appear in the TCRdb table, and some are missing; sequencing was by immunoSEQ multiplex PCR. This table holds 150,000 to 200,000 clones, about 85% found once. This CDR3 comprises 17 residues. Germline V CDR1 and CDR2: SGHTS, YDEGEE. The V segment lost 0 bases and the J segment 3 bases; nucleotides outside the gene matches: 5. This chain uses TRBV5-8 with TRBJ2-5, with TRBD2 matching 13 bases. The clonotype originates from a woman aged 55-69 years with acute or convalescent COVID-19. Sequencing was carried out using peripheral blood. The CDR3 nucleotides are TGTGCCAGCAGCTTGGCCTGGGGGACTAGCGGGAAAGAGACCCAGTACTTC. This gives the protein CASSLAWGTSGKETQYF.